These T cell receptor beta chains were read from a single sample in a study of CD8 T cells in ankylosing spondylitis. MiXCR, applied by TCRdb to the 5' RACE reads, yields one record per CDR3 protein. The repertoire holds tens of thousands of distinct CDR3 sequences, with 4.5% to 6% as singletons. Sequencing was done on a sample of blood, either unsorted or a sorted T cell fraction (not recorded which). These receptor sequences come from a male donor with ankylosing spondylitis or in good health (not recorded which). Each CDR3 is given with its conserved first and last residue. Fields, in order: J gene, V gene, D gene, clone size, CDR3 DNA, CDR3 protein. A D gene is named only where the DNA matches it firmly. Clone size is given for some rows only: seen once, a few or many times, or a class if the clone is expanded.

TRBJ2-1,TRBV7-2,TRBD2,many,TGTGCCAGCAGCTTACGGGGGGGAGACCTCTACAATGAGCAGTTCTTC,CASSLRGGDLYNEQFF
TRBJ2-7,TRBV29-1,-,many,TGCAGCGTTCAAGGCCCCCAGGGCTACGAGCAGTACTTC,CSVQGPQGYEQYF
TRBJ1-2,TRBV7-8,-,many,TGTGCCAGCAGCACCACACGAATCTATGGCTACACCTTC,CASSTTRIYGYTF
TRBJ2-5,TRBV20-1,TRBD2,many,TGCAGTGCTAGTGGGGCGTTAGCGGGAGGAGAGACCCAGTACTTC,CSASGALAGGETQYF
TRBJ1-1,TRBV10-3,-,-,TGTGCCATCAGTGAGTCACCGGGATACACTGAAGCTTTCTTT,CAISESPGYTEAFF
TRBJ2-1,TRBV28,-,many,TGTGCCAGCAGGAGGTCGCGGTTTTACAATGAGCAGTTCTTC,CASRRSRFYNEQFF
TRBJ1-5,TRBV20-1,-,many,TGCAGTGTCGCGTCGCCCCCTGGGGCTAGCAATCAGCCCCAGCATTTT,CSVASPPGASNQPQHF
TRBJ2-7,TRBV20-1,-,many,TGCAGTGTGAACAGAGTCTACGAGCAGTACTTC,CSVNRVYEQYF
TRBJ2-5,TRBV7-2,TRBD2,many,TGTGCCAGCAGCTTAGACCTGACTAGCGGGGCCTACTTC,CASSLDLTSGAYF
TRBJ1-5,TRBV12-3/TRBV12-4,-,many,TGTGCCAGCAGTTTTGGGGGTTCTCTTCAGCCCCAGCATTTT,CASSFGGSLQPQHF
TRBJ1-5,TRBV3-1,-,-,TGTGCCAGCAGCCAGGACTTCAGCAATCGGCCCCAGCATTTT,CASSQDFSNRPQHF
TRBJ2-5,TRBV5-1,-,many,TGCGCCAGCACGCGGGGACAGCACCAAGAGACCCAGTACTTC,CASTRGQHQETQYF
TRBJ2-4,TRBV5-4,TRBD1,many,TGTGCCAGCAGCTTGTCAGGGGGTAACATTCAGTACTTC,CASSLSGGNIQYF
TRBJ1-6,TRBV5-1,-,many,TGCGCCAGCAGCTTTCATGGACGAGAAAATTCACCCCTCCACTTT,CASSFHGRENSPLHF
TRBJ2-2,TRBV5-1,-,many,TGCGCCAGCAGCTTGGCAGGGGAATGGACCGGGGAGCTGTTTTTT,CASSLAGEWTGELFF
TRBJ2-7,TRBV28,-,many,TGTGCCAGCAGTCGGCGGGGAACCTACGAGCAGTACTTC,CASSRRGTYEQYF